The 5 T cell receptor beta chains reported below all come from one sample, sequenced in a study of beta chain features in type 1 diabetes. No antigen has been identified for these receptors. Expressed TCRB transcripts were sequenced after all isolated RNA was converted to cDNA. The data were produced by immunoSEQ multiplex PCR, yet TCRdb's version contains in-frame clones alone and is incomplete. The sample has hundreds of thousands of clones, over 10% seen once. Study-wide points: Within each of all four CD4+ subsets, Type 1 diabetes patients had TCRB CDR3s that were moderately but significantly shorter.

The material sequenced was naive CD4+ T cells from blood. The receptors here all came from a man younger than 35 with type 1 diabetes.

This clone showed up just a few times. The rearrangement links TRBV7-9 to TRBJ2-5, with D uncertain. Trimming shortened V by 11 bases and J by 5 bases, and 18 bases separated the two germline ends. The CDR3 contains 13 residues. Looked up from germline, CDR1 is SEHNR and CDR2 is FQNEAQ (reference sequence). The CDR3 loop is CAVGRGSGETQYF. CDR3 DNA: TGTGCCGTCGGTAGAGGATCTGGGGAGACCCAGTACTTC.

In regard to this clone: The same CDR3 also results from other DNA sequences found in this sample. V usage is TRBV30 and J usage is TRBJ1-1, with D perhaps TRBD1 (6 bases). The CDR3 consists of 13 residues. V lost 3 bases and J lost 1, with 9 bases in between. Germline V CDR1 and CDR2: GTSNPN, SVGIG (reference sequence). This CDR3 is CAWSLRGNTEAFF. For the CDR3, the DNA is TGTGCCTGGAGCCTCAGGGGGAACACTGAAGCTTTCTTT.

V usage is TRBV6-5 and J usage is TRBJ1-4; D possibly corresponds to TRBD1 (5 bases). The CDR3 sequence is 14 residues long. V lost 4 bases to trimming and J lost 7 bases, with 13 bases between them. Looked up from germline, CDR1 is MNHEY and CDR2 is SVGAGI. CDR3 bases: TGTGCCAGCAGTTCCCACGGGGCAGCTGAAAAACTGTTTTTT. It specifies CASSSHGAAEKLFF.

This clone was seen a handful of times. The V and J genes are TRBV18 and TRBJ2-3, with D unresolved. There are 15 residues in the CDR3. Trimming took off 4 bases at V and 0 bases at J, with 11 bases between the two ends. Per the germline V gene, CDR1 is KGHSH and CDR2 is LQKENI. CDR3 in amino acids: CASSQGQTSTDTQYF. CDR3 bases: TGTGCCAGCTCACAGGGTCAAACTAGCACAGATACGCAGTATTTT. The full variable domain, completed using reference TRBV18 and TRBJ2-3, is NAGVMQNPRHLVRRRGQEARLRCSPMKGHSHVYWYRQLPEEGLKFMVYLQKENIIDESGMPKERFSAEFPKEGPSILRIQQVVRGDSAAYFCASSQGQTSTDTQYFGPGTRLTVL.

The chain joins TRBV29-1 to TRBJ1-2; 9 bases align to TRBD1. The V gene end was trimmed by 7 bases and the J gene end by 2 bases; junction bases not matched to a gene: 5. This CDR3 region has 13 residues. Germline lookup yields CDR1 SQVTM and CDR2 ANQGSEA. DNA for the CDR3: TGCAGCGCCAGGGACAGGGAAAACTATGGCTACACCTTC. Translating it yields CSARDRENYGYTF.